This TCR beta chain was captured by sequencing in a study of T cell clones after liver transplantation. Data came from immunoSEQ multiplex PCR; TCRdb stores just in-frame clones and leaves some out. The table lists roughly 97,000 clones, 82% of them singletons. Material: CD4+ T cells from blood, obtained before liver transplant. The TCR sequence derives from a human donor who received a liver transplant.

The CDR3 spells CASSPLLGLETYGYTF. CDR3 DNA sequence: TGTGCCAGCAGTCCACTACTGGGGCTGGAAACCTATGGCTACACCTTC. V gene TRBV28 combines with J gene TRBJ1-2, with D tentatively TRBD1 (5 bases). The CDR3 covers 16 residues. Germline CDR1 reads MDHEN; CDR2 reads SYDVKM. V lost 5 bases and J 4 bases, leaving 20 bases between the germline ends.